This section outlines one T cell receptor (beta chain) sequence together with its context. Its specificity is unknown. This record comes from a study of cytotoxic CD8 clonotypes in ibrutinib-treated CLL. Per the germline V gene, CDR1 is LGHNA and CDR2 is YSLEER. V lost 2 bases, J lost 2 bases, and 10 bases stayed unmatched. This CDR3 has 19 residues. Target depth was 1 in 200,000 to 1 in 1 million T cells, about 10x per clonotype. Generated by immunoSEQ multiplex PCR, the TCRdb table keeps only in-frame clones and is missing some. The table shows about 50,000 clones, with roughly 80% occurring only once. Points from the study as a whole: At baseline, clonality was higher than in age-matched healthy donors and correlated with CD8+ counts.

The source was PBMCs, collected after 24 months of ibrutinib treatment. The source is a human donor with chronic lymphocytic leukemia. The chain recombines TRBV4-3 with TRBJ2-2, with TRBD1 matching 11 bases. CDR3 residues: CASSQFGQGAIPNTGELFF. CDR3 DNA sequence: TGCGCCAGCAGCCAATTTGGACAGGGGGCTATTCCTAACACCGGGGAGCTGTTTTTT.